One and the same sample provided the 22 T cell receptor beta chains below, sequenced in a study of shared clonotypes between healthy human individuals. The assay was immunoSEQ multiplex PCR, and TCRdb's table has in-frame clones only and misses some. The sample carries about 2 million clones, approximately 94% recorded once. Naive CD8 isolation took CD45RO-negative cells positively selected for CCR7 and excluded terminally differentiated effector memory CD45RA+ cells. The sample consisted of naive CD8+ T cells sorted from blood. Receptors originate from a young man in good health.

The rearrangement joins TRBV5-4 to TRBJ2-1; D is uncertain. Between the trimmed V and J ends, which lost 3 bases and 0 bases, there was a span of 7 bases. This CDR3 has 14 amino acids. From germline, CDR1 is SGHNT and CDR2 YYREEE (reference sequence). The CDR3 bases are TGTGCCAGCAGCTCTTGGGACTCCTACAATGAGCAGTTCTTC. This codes for CASSSWDSYNEQFF. Based on the CDR3 plus reference TRBV5-4 and TRBJ2-1, the full variable domain is ETGVTQSPTHLIKTRGQQVTLRCSSQSGHNTVSWYQQALGQGPQFIFQYYREEENGRGNFPPRFSGLQFPNYSSELNVNALELDDSALYLCASSSWDSYNEQFFGPGTRLTVL.

V is TRBV7-9 and J is TRBJ2-7; perhaps D is TRBD1 or TRBD2 (6 bases each). The CDR3 consists of 15 residues. Trimming shortened V by 5 bases and J by 3 bases, and 17 bases separated the two germline ends. Germline CDR1 SEHNR, CDR2 FQNEAQ (reference sequence). CDR3 sequence reads: CASSHERGAFYEQYF. CDR3 in DNA: TGTGCCAGCAGCCACGAAAGGGGGGCCTTCTACGAGCAGTACTTC.

The J gene is TRBJ1-1, the V gene TRBV5-4; tentatively, D is TRBD1 (6 bases). Trimming took off 1 base at V and 6 bases at J, with 13 bases between the two ends. The germline gives CDR1 SGHNT, CDR2 YYREEE (reference sequence). The CDR3 sequence is 14 residues long. The chain's CDR3 is CASSLWGASSEAFF. For the CDR3, the DNA is TGTGCCAGCAGCTTGTGGGGGGCGAGCTCTGAAGCTTTCTTT.

This chain links TRBV28 with TRBJ2-7, with 10 bases matching TRBD2. V was clipped by 2 bases and J by 5 bases; unmatched bases: 12. Germline CDR1 reads MDHEN; CDR2 reads SYDVKM. The CDR3 has 17 residues. The CDR3 region is CASSLVSQLAGAHEQYF. The DNA for the CDR3 is TGTGCCAGCAGTTTAGTCTCCCAGCTAGCGGGGGCCCACGAGCAGTACTTC. Full variable domain (remainder filled in from reference TRBV28 and TRBJ2-7): DVKVTQSSRYLVKRTGEKVFLECVQDMDHENMFWYRQDPGLGLRLIYFSYDVKMKEKGDIPEGYSVSREKKERFSLILESASTNQTSMYLCASSLVSQLAGAHEQYFGPGTRLTVT.

The CDR3 DNA sequence: TGTGCCAGCAGCAGCTTGCCTACCTACGAGCAGTACTTC. Translation gives CASSSLPTYEQYF. The chain couples TRBV5-8 to TRBJ2-7, with no clear D. V shed 4 bases and J shed 2 bases, with 10 bases lying between them. Per germline, CDR1 SGHTS and CDR2 YDEGEE. CDR3 length: 13 residues.

The J gene is TRBJ1-4, the V gene TRBV7-9; 8 bases match TRBD1. There are 14 residues in the CDR3. Germline V gene data show CDR1 as SEHNR and CDR2 as FQNEAQ (reference sequence). Trimming took 1 base from V and 7 from J; bases not matched to a gene: 2. For the CDR3, the DNA is TGTGCCAGCAGCTTAGAGACAGGGGTTGAAAAACTGTTTTTT. Its protein is CASSLETGVEKLFF.

J is TRBJ1-5 and V is TRBV2; TRBD1 is a possible D gene (5 bases). This CDR3 is built from 17 residues. The germline V and J ends were trimmed by 2 bases and 7 bases, with 21 bases remaining between them. Germline CDR1 SNHLY, CDR2 FYNNEI. The CDR3 protein is CASSESPEDGPGQPQHF. CDR3 nucleotide sequence: TGTGCCAGCAGTGAATCGCCGGAGGACGGGCCAGGGCAGCCCCAGCATTTT.

The genes are TRBV4-3 and TRBJ2-7; 8 nucleotides line up with TRBD1. Germline CDR1 reads LGHNA; CDR2 reads YSLEER. V trimming: 0 bases; J trimming: 4 bases; junction bases outside the gene matches: 8. The CDR3 is 16 residues long. CDR3 DNA sequence: TGCGCCAGCAGCCAAGATCAGGGGGCTGAACCTTACGAGCAGTACTTC. Protein product: CASSQDQGAEPYEQYF.

The chain links TRBV18 to TRBJ2-6, with D tentatively TRBD1 or TRBD2 (5 bases each). This CDR3 comprises 20 residues. V gave up 3 bases and J gave up 1 base, with 22 bases separating them. From germline, CDR1 is KGHSH and CDR2 LQKENI. CDR3 sequence (DNA): TGTGCCAGCTCACCGAGATCCTACCGGGACGGTCTATCTGGGGCCAACGTCCTGACTTTC. Its translation: CASSPRSYRDGLSGANVLTF.

As to this clone: Other DNA sequences of this sample code for an identical CDR3. The CDR3 sequence is CASSQVGSQETQYF. CDR3 in DNA: TGCGCCAGCAGCCAAGTGGGGTCCCAAGAGACCCAGTACTTC. The chain recombines TRBV4-1 with TRBJ2-5; D is ambiguous. The V gene's germline CDR1 is MGHRA and CDR2 YSYEKL. The CDR3 is 14 residues long. Trimming took 1 base from V and 1 from J, leaving 7 bases between them.

Points on this clone: This CDR3 is also generated by other DNA sequences in the sample. This sequence joins TRBV5-6 and TRBJ2-5, with 10 nucleotides matching TRBD2. Germline CDR1 is SGHDT and CDR2 is YYEEEE. Germline trimming cut 0 bases from V and 2 bases from J; bases unmatched to any gene: 1. The CDR3 is 15 residues long. The CDR3 DNA is TGTGCCAGCAGCTTGGCACTAGCGGGGCAAGAGACCCAGTACTTC. Amino acids: CASSLALAGQETQYF.

The chain links TRBV28 to TRBJ1-1; D is possibly TRBD1 (5 bases). This CDR3 is built from 15 residues. Germline V lookup: CDR1 MDHEN, CDR2 SYDVKM. V was shortened by 4 bases and J by 5 bases, with 17 bases between the two germline ends. CDR3 DNA: TGTGCCAGCAGTTCCCTCCTGGGGGAGAGGACTGAAGCTTTCTTT. Amino acid sequence: CASSSLLGERTEAFF.

The chain is built from TRBV7-2 and TRBJ2-7; 13 bases are a match to TRBD2. CDR3 length equals 18 residues. Trimming took 5 bases from V and 6 from J; bases not matched to a gene: 16. CDR1 and CDR2 from the germline V gene are SGHTA and FQGNSA. The CDR3 DNA is TGTGCCAGCAGCCCCGCGCATGGACTAGCGGGAGATTTTTCCGAGCAGTACTTC. Protein product: CASSPAHGLAGDFSEQYF.

V and J are TRBV2 and TRBJ1-4, with 7 nucleotides matching TRBD1. Germline assignment: CDR1 SNHLY and CDR2 FYNNEI. The CDR3 contains 15 residues. With V trimmed by 3 bases and J by 8 bases, 9 bases remained unmatched. Written as DNA, the CDR3 is TGTGCCAGCAGTGATACCACAGGGGAGGACGAAAAACTGTTTTTT. It codes for CASSDTTGEDEKLFF.

The V gene is TRBV4-3, the J gene TRBJ2-1, with TRBD2 as a possible D gene (5 bases). The CDR3 consists of 15 residues. The ends were cut back, 4 bases at V and 0 bases at J, with 10 bases in the middle. Per the germline V gene, CDR1 is LGHNA and CDR2 is YSLEER. CDR3 coding DNA: TGCGCCAGCAGCCTTGGACTCCACTCCTACAATGAGCAGTTCTTC. Translated: CASSLGLHSYNEQFF.

The chain carries TRBV25-1 and TRBJ1-2, with D tentatively TRBD1 (6 bases). V lost 4 bases to trimming and J lost 4 bases, with 16 bases between them. The CDR3 spans 15 residues. Germline V gene lookup returns CDR1 MGHDK and CDR2 SYGVNS. The CDR3 loop reads CASSAWDTASYGYTF. DNA of the CDR3: TGTGCCAGCAGTGCCTGGGACACGGCGAGCTATGGCTACACCTTC.

The chain uses TRBV12-1 and TRBJ1-4. TRBV12-1 is designated a pseudogene. The CDR3 covers 15 residues. The CDR3 DNA reads as TGTGCCAGACCCCCGAGGGGGGGGTTTAATGAAAAACTGTTTTTT. Amino acid sequence: CARPPRGGFNEKLFF.

The chain combines TRBV28 with TRBJ2-5, with no clear D. The CDR3 extends over 13 amino acids. V was shortened by 5 bases and J by 5 bases, with 12 bases between the two germline ends. Germline V gene data show CDR1 as MDHEN and CDR2 as SYDVKM. CDR3 nucleotides: TGTGCCAGCAGTACGGCCCCCGGCGAGACCCAGTACTTC. Translation: CASSTAPGETQYF. Looking up the rest from reference TRBV28 and TRBJ2-5 gives the full variable domain: DVKVTQSSRYLVKRTGEKVFLECVQDMDHENMFWYRQDPGLGLRLIYFSYDVKMKEKGDIPEGYSVSREKKERFSLILESASTNQTSMYLCASSTAPGETQYFGPGTRLLVL.

A single count supports this clone. The chain carries TRBV5-1 and TRBJ2-7, with 8 bases that match TRBD1. The germline V gene encodes CDR1 SGHRS and CDR2 YFSETQ. V lost 0 bases and J lost 9; bases outside the gene matches: 17. The CDR3 length is 17 residues. CDR3 loop: CASSLGDGTGIITRQYF. The CDR3 coding sequence is TGCGCCAGCAGCTTGGGAGACGGGACAGGAATAATTACGAGGCAGTACTTC.

The genes are TRBV4-1 and TRBJ1-4; 8 bases match TRBD1. Germline CDR1 MGHRA, CDR2 YSYEKL. The V and J ends lost 1 base and 5 bases, in that order; junction bases with no gene match: 9. The CDR3 consists of 17 residues. CDR3 sequence reads: CASSQGGGTGENEKLFF. The CDR3, as DNA: TGCGCCAGCAGCCAAGGAGGGGGGACAGGAGAGAATGAAAAACTGTTTTTT.

The genes are TRBV6-1 and TRBJ2-7, with 10 bases that match TRBD1. With V trimmed by 4 bases and J by 0 bases, 15 bases remained unmatched. This CDR3 contains 19 residues. Germline V lookup: CDR1 MNHNS, CDR2 SASEGT. CDR3 DNA sequence: TGTGCCAGCAGTGGGTGGACCGGGACAGGGGACCTCCCCTCCTACGAGCAGTACTTC. It translates to CASSGWTGTGDLPSYEQYF.

The chain uses TRBV5-4 and TRBJ2-1; D perhaps matches TRBD2 (5 bases). V was shortened by 1 base and J by 4 bases, with 9 bases between the two germline ends. The CDR3 runs to 14 residues. The germline gives CDR1 SGHNT, CDR2 YYREEE (reference sequence). In DNA, the CDR3 is TGTGCCAGCAGCTTGACCGGGAATTACAATGAGCAGTTCTTC. This gives the protein CASSLTGNYNEQFF.